This entry is about one TCR beta chain. Trimming removed 1 base at V and 2 bases at J, with 6 bases between. Germline CDR1 and CDR2: SNHLY and FYNNEI. This CDR3 region has 13 residues. Primers for the PCR totalled 60 Vbeta and 13 Jbeta. Here immunoSEQ multiplex PCR was the method, and the copy in TCRdb shows in-frame clones only, minus some. Of 200,000 to 250,000 clones listed, roughly 79% are singletons. The data were taken from a study of cytomegalovirus exposure and HLA in healthy donors. This TCR was recovered from a woman between 35 and 50 years old in good health and CMV-seronegative. Input material: PBMCs. The rearrangement joins TRBV2 to TRBJ2-7; D is perhaps TRBD1 (6 bases). The CDR3 DNA reads TGTGCCAGCAGTGAAGACAGGGCCTACGAGCAGTACTTC. It specifies CASSEDRAYEQYF.